The 30 T cell receptor beta chains below all came from one sample that was sequenced in a study of T-cell reconstitution after alpha-beta-depleted transplantation in children. A TCRbeta library incorporating unique molecular identifiers was prepared. MiXCR, applied by TCRdb to the PCR reads, yields one record per CDR3 protein. Of 90,000 to 130,000 distinct CDR3 sequences detected, 5.5% to 6.5% appear once; the ten largest clones hold more than 20%. This sample comprised PBMCs, mostly from graft donor cells, obtained 360 days after TCRalphabeta/CD19-depleted stem cell transplant. These receptors were taken from a male patient aged 2-15 years who had a stem cell transplant for acute lymphoblastic leukemia, so the T cells may come from the graft donor.

The chain carries TRBV6-2 or TRBV6-3 and TRBJ1-1, with 10 bases matching TRBD1. The CDR3 runs 16 residues. The junction had 6 bases not matched to a gene; V was cut back by 0 bases and J by 5 bases. CDR1 MNHEY and CDR2 SVGEGT come from the germline V gene. The CDR3 sequence is CASSYSRDRGRTEAFF. CDR3 nucleotide sequence: TGTGCCAGCAGTTACTCGCGGGACAGGGGAAGGACTGAAGCTTTCTTT.

About this clonotype: A much larger clone sits a single nucleotide away, making a read error possible. The CDR3 reads CASSYQTGAFYEQYF. In nucleotides, the CDR3 is TGTGCCAGCAGTTACCAGACAGGGGCGTTCTACGAGCAGTACTTC. The chain links TRBV6-2 or TRBV6-3 to TRBJ2-7; 8 positions match TRBD1. The junction had 6 bases not matched to a gene; V was cut back by 2 bases and J by 3 bases. This CDR3 comprises 15 residues. Germline values: CDR1 MNHEY, CDR2 SVGEGT.

The chain uses TRBV7-9 and TRBJ2-1, with D uncertain. V was shortened by 5 bases and J by 4 bases, with 15 bases between the two germline ends. Germline V CDR1 and CDR2: SEHNR, FQNEAQ (reference sequence). CDR3 length: 15 amino acids. CDR3 sequence reads: CASSPPPAPYNEQFF. The CDR3 nucleotides are TGTGCCAGCAGCCCCCCCCCTGCCCCTTACAATGAGCAGTTCTTC. Looking up the rest from reference TRBV7-9 and TRBJ2-1 gives the full variable domain: DTGVSQNPRHKITKRGQNVTFRCDPISEHNRLYWYRQTLGQGPEFLTYFQNEAQLEKSRLLSDRFSAERPKGSFSTLEIQRTEQGDSAMYLCASSPPPAPYNEQFFGPGTRLTVL.

This clonotype was found many times. This rearrangement joins TRBV7-2 to TRBJ2-1, with D perhaps matching TRBD1 (6 bases). The CDR3 loop spans 16 amino acids. Trimming shortened V by 1 base and J by 8 bases, and 18 bases separated the two germline ends. Germline assignment: CDR1 SGHTA and CDR2 FQGNSA. CDR3 in DNA: TGTGCCAGCAGCTTAGGTATTACAGGGAAAGGAGATGAGCAGTTCTTC. It translates to CASSLGITGKGDEQFF.

This clonotype was seen ten or more times. V is TRBV7-8 and J is TRBJ2-3, with 7 bases fitting TRBD2. The length of the CDR3 is 18 residues. The germline V gene encodes CDR1 SGHVS and CDR2 FQNEAQ. Trimming cost V 0 bases and J 2 bases; bases outside gene matches: 11. For the CDR3, the DNA is TGTGCCAGCAGCTTAGCGTGGCCGGGGACTACCCTCACAGATACGCAGTATTTT. As protein: CASSLAWPGTTLTDTQYF.

This clonotype was observed at least ten times. CDR3 nucleotide sequence: TGCGCCAGCAGCTTGCAGGGCCCCTCTGGGGCCAACGTCCTGACTTTC. It specifies CASSLQGPSGANVLTF. The chain recombines TRBV5-1 with TRBJ2-6; a weak D match, TRBD1 (5 bases). Germline V gives CDR1 SGHRS, CDR2 YFSETQ. This CDR3 region has 16 residues. Deletions cut 1 base from V and 0 bases from J, with 8 bases between. The full variable domain, completed using reference TRBV5-1 and TRBJ2-6, is KAGVTQTPRYLIKTRGQQVTLSCSPISGHRSVSWYQQTPGQGLQFLFEYFSETQRNKGNFPGRFSGRQFSNSRSEMNVSTLELGDSALYLCASSLQGPSGANVLTFGAGSRLTVL.

This clonotype was seen more than once but under ten times. The DNA for the CDR3 is TGTGCCAGCAGTGAGGTTTTCTACACTGAAGCTTTCTTT. It yields the protein CASSEVFYTEAFF. The gene calls are TRBV25-1 and TRBJ1-1; D ambiguous. Germline values: CDR1 MGHDK, CDR2 SYGVNS. The ends were cut back, 3 bases at V and 3 bases at J, with 8 bases in the middle. The CDR3 covers 13 residues.

The chain links TRBV6-4 to TRBJ1-1, with D unresolved. Germline-derived CDR1 and CDR2 are MRHNA and SNTAGT. Between the trimmed V and J ends, which lost 4 bases and 3 bases, there was a span of 6 bases. The CDR3 has 12 residues. The CDR3 bases are TGTGCCAGCAGTGCGGGAGACACTGAAGCTTTCTTT. This sequence encodes CASSAGDTEAFF.

The sample holds one count of this clonotype. Possible read error: a much larger clone is one base away. The chain recombines TRBV20-1 with TRBJ2-4; maybe TRBD2 (6 bases). The CDR3 runs 14 residues. CDR1 DFQATT and CDR2 SNEGSKA come from the germline V gene (reference sequence). DNA of the CDR3: TGCAGTGCTGTCCTGGAGGGTAGGAAAAACATTCGGTACTTC. Amino acids: CSAVLEGRKNIRYF.

This clonotype was seen ten or more times. The chain uses TRBV6-2 or TRBV6-3 and TRBJ2-4; the match to TRBD2 covers 7 bases. Germline CDR1 and CDR2: MNHEY and SVGEGT. V trimming: 10 bases; J trimming: 4 bases; junction bases outside the gene matches: 22. The CDR3 is 18 amino acids. The CDR3 region is CATEHPQTSVRGKNIQYF. CDR3 sequence (DNA): TGTGCCACCGAACACCCCCAAACTAGCGTGAGAGGGAAAAACATTCAGTACTTC.

This clonotype was detected many times. The chain couples TRBV24-1 to TRBJ2-3, with D possibly being TRBD1 or TRBD2 (5 bases each). Trimming removed 4 bases from V and 1 base from J, with 8 bases in between. The CDR3 runs 14 residues. Germline CDR1 reads KGHDR; CDR2 reads SFDVKD. The chain's CDR3 is CATSEVGGTDTQYF. CDR3 nucleotide sequence: TGTGCCACCAGTGAGGTGGGGGGCACAGATACGCAGTATTTT.

This clonotype was counted a few times. The chain employs TRBV6-6 and TRBJ2-7; no clear D gene. The germline V gene has CDR1 MNHNY and CDR2 SVGAGI (reference sequence). Trimming pared 8 bases from V and 5 bases from J, leaving 13 bases between. There are 12 residues in the CDR3. As DNA, the CDR3 is TGTGCCAGCCGCGAGGTTCGGCACGAGCAGTACTTC. Residues: CASREVRHEQYF.

The genes are TRBV3-1 and TRBJ1-4, with D unclear. Germline V gene lookup returns CDR1 LGHDT and CDR2 YNNKEL (reference sequence). The CDR3 loop spans 11 amino acids. The DNA of the CDR3 is TGTACCTTCTGTTTCGCTCGAAAACTGTTTTTT. Its translation: CTFCFARKLFF.

The rearrangement uses TRBV4-1 and TRBJ2-5; 7 bases are a match to TRBD2. The length of the CDR3 is 14 residues. Germline V CDR1 and CDR2: MGHRA, YSYEKL. V gave up 4 bases and J gave up 5 bases; unmatched junction bases: 7. The CDR3 nucleotides read TGCGCCAGCAGCCGGGCGAACGGGAGGGAGACCCAGTACTTC. This gives the protein CASSRANGRETQYF.

This clonotype occurred many times. The V and J genes are TRBV5-1 and TRBJ2-5, with D perhaps assigned TRBD1 or TRBD2 (5 bases each). This CDR3 has 16 residues. In germline, CDR1 is SGHRS, CDR2 YFSETQ. V was clipped by 1 base and J by 3 bases, with 16 bases between them. This chain's CDR3 is CASSLPRDPSKETQYF. Written as DNA, the CDR3 is TGCGCCAGCAGCTTGCCCAGGGACCCTTCTAAAGAGACCCAGTACTTC.

This clonotype was counted ten times or more. The rearrangement uses TRBV4-3 and TRBJ1-1; D is possibly TRBD1 (5 bases). Germline V gives CDR1 LGHNA, CDR2 YSLEER. V lost 1 base and J 7 bases, leaving 10 bases between the germline ends. CDR3 length: 13 amino acids. As DNA, the CDR3 is TGCGCCAGCAGCCAAGTTCTGGGGGATGAAGCTTTCTTT. Protein sequence: CASSQVLGDEAFF.

This clonotype was seen a handful of times. The chain uses TRBV6-5 and TRBJ2-1; tentatively, D is TRBD1 or TRBD2 (5 bases each). V was cut by 2 bases and J by 3 bases, with 8 bases left in between. Germline CDR1 reads MNHEY; CDR2 reads SVGAGI. The CDR3 extends over 14 amino acids. In DNA form, the CDR3 reads TGTGCCAGCAGTTACGGGACCCTCTACAATGAGCAGTTCTTC. Translated, it gives CASSYGTLYNEQFF.

This clonotype was counted at least ten times. The DNA of the CDR3 is TGTGCCAGCAGTTTAAACGGGAGGGCCATTGGAGGCGAGCAGTTCTTC. This sequence encodes CASSLNGRAIGGEQFF. The rearrangement uses TRBV12-3 or TRBV12-4 and TRBJ2-1; 8 bases align to TRBD2. The CDR3 extends over 16 amino acids. Trimming removed 2 bases from V and 10 bases from J; junction bases left unmatched: 13.

In its sample, this clonotype was seen many times. The chain recombines TRBV7-8 with TRBJ1-5; D not resolved. With 2 bases removed from V and 5 bases from J, the gap between germline ends came to 7 bases. Germline V gene lookup returns CDR1 SGHVS and CDR2 FQNEAQ. This CDR3 has 13 amino acids. The DNA of the CDR3 is TGTGCCAGCAGCTTAATCGGCGATCAGCCCCAGCATTTT. Translated, it gives CASSLIGDQPQHF.

This clonotype was seen a handful of times. The chain joins TRBV4-3 to TRBJ2-7, with TRBD2 identical over 7 bases. Germline V gene data show CDR1 as LGHNA and CDR2 as YSLEER. Germline trimming cut 1 base from V and 4 bases from J; bases unmatched to any gene: 7. CDR3 length: 15 amino acids. CDR3 in DNA: TGCGCCAGCAGCCAAGGGGGCGGGAGTATGTACGAGCAGTACTTC. Translating it yields CASSQGGGSMYEQYF.

The rearrangement links TRBV6-1 to TRBJ2-3; 11 bases line up with TRBD2. Germline values: CDR1 MNHNS, CDR2 SASEGT. J was trimmed by 6 bases and V by 6 bases; bases with no gene match: 8. The CDR3 is 15 residues long. The DNA of the CDR3 is TGTGCCAGCAGCCCTTTAGCGGGAGGGACTGATACGCAGTATTTT. This encodes CASSPLAGGTDTQYF.

The chain is built from TRBV7-6 and TRBJ2-1, with TRBD2 matching over 10 bases. The CDR3 consists of 19 residues. With V trimmed by 4 bases and J by 7 bases, 19 bases remained unmatched. Germline CDR1 is SGHVS and CDR2 is FNYEAQ. CDR3 region: CASSSRAAVGTSVTNEQFF. CDR3 DNA: TGTGCCAGCAGCTCGCGGGCAGCCGTCGGGACTAGCGTTACGAATGAGCAGTTCTTC.

This chain uses TRBV12-5 with TRBJ2-1; TRBD2 aligns across 14 bases. Germline CDR1 reads LGHNT; CDR2 reads FRNRAP. The CDR3 is 15 amino acids. J was trimmed by 7 bases and V by 5 bases; bases with no gene match: 4. As DNA, the CDR3 is TGTGCTAGTGGTCCGGGGACTAGCGGGAGTAATGAGCAGTTCTTC. It codes for CASGPGTSGSNEQFF.

This clonotype was seen only a few times. The V and J genes are TRBV9 and TRBJ2-4; D is perhaps TRBD1 (6 bases). Deletions cut 0 bases from V and 8 bases from J, with 18 bases between. The CDR3 has 16 residues. Germline V gene data show CDR1 as SGDLS and CDR2 as YYNGEE. The CDR3 here is CASSVAQGRGTDIQYF. CDR3 coding DNA: TGTGCCAGCAGCGTAGCTCAGGGCAGGGGAACTGACATTCAGTACTTC.

This clonotype was seen repeatedly, ten times or more. J is TRBJ2-7 and V is TRBV5-6; TRBD1 matches at 7 bases. CDR3 length equals 14 residues. Trimming took 3 bases from V and 5 from J; bases not matched to a gene: 8. From germline, CDR1 is SGHDT and CDR2 YYEEEE. The CDR3 spells CASSSGTVKNEQYF. The DNA of the CDR3 is TGTGCCAGCAGCTCTGGGACAGTAAAGAACGAGCAGTACTTC.

CDR3 loop: CASSRIPASAYTDTQYF. In DNA form, the CDR3 reads TGTGCCAGCAGCCGAATCCCCGCAAGCGCCTACACAGATACGCAGTATTTT. V usage is TRBV6-5 and J usage is TRBJ2-3; D unresolved. V was clipped by 6 bases and J by 2 bases, with 21 bases between them. Germline assignment: CDR1 MNHEY and CDR2 SVGAGI. This CDR3 has 17 amino acids.

This clonotype was detected many times. V usage is TRBV4-2 and J usage is TRBJ2-1, with D unresolved. Trimming took off 2 bases at V and 6 bases at J, with 14 bases between the two ends. Germline V lookup: CDR1 LGHNA, CDR2 YNFKEQ. CDR3 length: 15 amino acids. Written as DNA, the CDR3 is TGTGCCAGCAGCCAACGGATAACAGAACCCAATGAGCAGTTCTTC. It translates to CASSQRITEPNEQFF.

This clonotype was found many times. The rearrangement links TRBV27 to TRBJ2-5; TRBD2 matches at 7 bases. Germline V gene lookup returns CDR1 MNHEY and CDR2 SMNVEV (reference sequence). The CDR3 totals 15 residues. V dropped 5 bases and J dropped 4; count of bases not matched to a gene: 10. In nucleotides, the CDR3 is TGTGCCAGCAGTATTGCGGGGAGGGCGTCAGAGACCCAGTACTTC. Translated, it gives CASSIAGRASETQYF.

This clonotype showed up just a few times. The chain joins TRBV2 to TRBJ2-2; D is ambiguous. Trimming took off 2 bases at V and 2 bases at J, with 15 bases between the two ends. CDR1 SNHLY and CDR2 FYNNEI come from the germline V gene. The CDR3 totals 17 residues. The CDR3 coding sequence is TGTGCCAGCAGTGAAAGATGGCCGGGCAGAAACACCGGGGAGCTGTTTTTT. Translating gives CASSERWPGRNTGELFF. Based on the CDR3 plus reference TRBV2 and TRBJ2-2, the full variable domain is EPEVTQTPSHQVTQMGQEVILRCVPISNHLYFYWYRQILGQKVEFLVSFYNNEISEKSEIFDDQFSVERPDGSNFTLKIRSTKLEDSAMYFCASSERWPGRNTGELFFGEGSRLTVL.

This clonotype occurred many times. The chain couples TRBV5-6 to TRBJ2-1; D is unresolved. The CDR3 length is 16 residues. Germline values: CDR1 SGHDT, CDR2 YYEEEE. Between the trimmed V and J ends, which lost 4 bases and 1 base, there was a span of 15 bases. The CDR3 reads CASSAPHRYSYNEQFF. CDR3 DNA: TGTGCCAGCAGCGCTCCCCACCGGTATTCCTACAATGAGCAGTTCTTC.